The 26 T cell receptor beta chains below all came from one sample that was sequenced in a study of PD-1 blockade in mismatch repair-deficient tumors. Profiled with immunoSEQ multiplex PCR; TCRdb holds only in-frame clones, not every one. The data hold about 130,000 clones, with roughly 86% observed a single time. Sequenced material: peripheral blood, taken about 17 months after starting pembrolizumab. The receptors were sampled from an adult with mismatch repair-deficient cancer.

In its sample, this clone was seen once. The genes are TRBV9 and TRBJ2-7; 9 bases align to TRBD1. This CDR3 has 13 amino acids. Germline V lookup: CDR1 SGDLS, CDR2 YYNGEE. The V and J ends lost 3 bases and 5 bases, in that order; junction bases with no gene match: 3. CDR3 sequence reads: CASSAGQGHEQYF. CDR3 DNA sequence: TGTGCCAGCAGCGCGGGACAGGGACACGAGCAGTACTTC.

The chain joins TRBV19 to TRBJ2-5, with 10 bases identical to TRBD1. The CDR3 consists of 16 residues. The V gene end was trimmed by 1 base and the J gene end by 5 bases; junction bases not matched to a gene: 7. Germline V gene lookup returns CDR1 LNHDA and CDR2 SQIVND (reference sequence). CDR3 protein: CASSIGGQGFWETQYF. The DNA of the CDR3 is TGTGCCAGTAGTATAGGGGGACAGGGGTTTTGGGAGACCCAGTACTTC.

This chain joins TRBV6-5 and TRBJ2-3; 7 bases are shared with TRBD2. J was trimmed by 3 bases and V by 0 bases; bases with no gene match: 3. Looked up from germline, CDR1 is MNHEY and CDR2 is SVGAGI. This CDR3 region has 15 residues. CDR3 in DNA: TGTGCCAGCAGTTACTCGGGGCGGGAGACAGATACGCAGTATTTT. Protein sequence: CASSYSGRETDTQYF.

V and J are TRBV5-4 and TRBJ2-5; a weak D match, TRBD1 (5 bases). Trimming removed 0 bases from V and 2 bases from J, with 11 bases in between. CDR1 is SGHNT, CDR2 YYREEE, per germline (reference sequence). This CDR3 is built from 15 residues. CDR3 sequence (DNA): TGTGCCAGCAGCTTGGAATTAACAGGACAAGAGACCCAGTACTTC. Protein product: CASSLELTGQETQYF.

The chain is built from TRBV19 and TRBJ1-4; 9 bases match TRBD1. This CDR3 has 18 amino acids. CDR1 LNHDA and CDR2 SQIVND come from the germline V gene (reference sequence). V shed 9 bases, J shed 7 bases, and the junction held 21 bases outside the gene matches. CDR3 coding DNA: TGTGCCAGCCGAAAGGTGACAGGGGGGTTATGGGGACGTGAAAAACTGTTTTTT. Translation gives CASRKVTGGLWGREKLFF.

The rearrangement joins TRBV9 to TRBJ2-3, with D perhaps TRBD2 (6 bases). V was trimmed by 0 bases and J by 3 bases, leaving 17 bases between them. CDR1 is SGDLS and CDR2 is YYNGEE in the germline V gene. This CDR3 region has 17 residues. In DNA form, the CDR3 reads TGTGCCAGCAGCGTAGGAGTGGGTTGGGGGAGGACAGATACGCAGTATTTT. Translation gives CASSVGVGWGRTDTQYF.

The genes are TRBV7-9 and TRBJ2-2; weak D call: TRBD1 (6 bases). Trimming took 5 bases from V and 4 from J, leaving 20 bases between them. CDR3 length: 17 amino acids. Germline lookup yields CDR1 SEHNR and CDR2 FQNEAQ (reference sequence). This chain's CDR3 is CASSKTSNRVGTGELFF. The CDR3 DNA sequence: TGTGCCAGCAGCAAAACCTCCAACAGGGTAGGCACCGGGGAGCTGTTTTTT. The complete variable domain, with remaining parts taken from reference TRBV7-9 and TRBJ2-2, reads DTGVSQNPRHKITKRGQNVTFRCDPISEHNRLYWYRQTLGQGPEFLTYFQNEAQLEKSRLLSDRFSAERPKGSFSTLEIQRTEQGDSAMYLCASSKTSNRVGTGELFFGEGSRLTVL.

The rearrangement uses TRBV7-9 and TRBJ2-2; D not certain. Between the trimmed V and J ends, which lost 7 bases and 0 bases, there was a span of 15 bases. The length of the CDR3 is 16 residues. Germline V gene sequence: CDR1 SEHNR, CDR2 FQNEAQ (reference sequence). DNA of the CDR3: TGTGCCAGCAAGAAACCGCCAGGCACGAACACCGGGGAGCTGTTTTTT. Protein product: CASKKPPGTNTGELFF. Together with reference TRBV7-9 and TRBJ2-2, the CDR3 gives the full variable domain: DTGVSQNPRHKITKRGQNVTFRCDPISEHNRLYWYRQTLGQGPEFLTYFQNEAQLEKSRLLSDRFSAERPKGSFSTLEIQRTEQGDSAMYLCASKKPPGTNTGELFFGEGSRLTVL.

V and J are TRBV25-1 and TRBJ2-7, with D perhaps given as TRBD1 or TRBD2 (5 bases each). This CDR3 is 14 amino acids long. Trimming shortened V by 6 bases and J by 2 bases, and 14 bases separated the two germline ends. CDR1 is MGHDK and CDR2 is SYGVNS in the germline V gene. In nucleotides, the CDR3 is TGTGCCAGCAGGATAGGGACCACTCCCTACGAGCAGTACTTC. This codes for CASRIGTTPYEQYF.

This clone showed up just a few times. The genes are TRBV27 and TRBJ2-7; TRBD1 aligns across 9 bases. Looked up from germline, CDR1 is MNHEY and CDR2 is SMNVEV (reference sequence). The CDR3 consists of 14 residues. J was trimmed by 6 bases and V by 7 bases; bases with no gene match: 10. CDR3 residues: CASKTGTGLGEQYF. Here the CDR3 DNA reads TGTGCCAGCAAAACCGGGACAGGGCTGGGCGAGCAGTACTTC.

In its sample, this clone was seen once. V usage is TRBV5-1 and J usage is TRBJ2-5; D unresolved. The germline V gene encodes CDR1 SGHRS and CDR2 YFSETQ. Deletions cut 2 bases from V and 0 bases from J, with 5 bases between. The CDR3 is 13 amino acids. For the CDR3, the DNA is TGCGCCAGCAGCTTCCGGGACCAAGAGACCCAGTACTTC. Translated, it gives CASSFRDQETQYF.

The V and J genes are TRBV9 and TRBJ2-3; D is ambiguous. CDR1 SGDLS and CDR2 YYNGEE come from the germline V gene. Trimming removed 2 bases from V and 6 bases from J, with 7 bases in between. This CDR3 contains 12 residues. The CDR3 DNA follows: TGTGCCAGCAGCGTGTTAGGGGATACGCAGTATTTT. Its translation: CASSVLGDTQYF.

The chain is built from TRBV9 and TRBJ2-7; D might be TRBD1 (6 bases). The V gene lost 5 bases and the J gene lost 5 bases, with 17 bases spanning the gap. Germline-derived CDR1 and CDR2 are SGDLS and YYNGEE. The CDR3 totals 14 residues. The CDR3 nucleotides read TGTGCCAGCAGTGCAGGGGACCCCGGGGACGAGCAGTACTTC. This encodes CASSAGDPGDEQYF.

The chain couples TRBV7-8 to TRBJ1-3; 7 bases align to TRBD1. Germline V gives CDR1 SGHVS, CDR2 FQNEAQ. V was clipped by 2 bases and J by 1 base; unmatched bases: 8. CDR3 length: 17 residues. CDR3 nucleotide sequence: TGTGCCAGCAGCTTATTCCGGGACAGACAATCTGGAAACACCATATATTTT. It is translated as CASSLFRDRQSGNTIYF.

J is TRBJ2-7 and V is TRBV11-2; D uncertain. This CDR3 contains 12 residues. The germline V gene encodes CDR1 SGHAT and CDR2 FQNNGV. Between the trimmed V and J ends, which lost 2 bases and 1 base, there was a span of 3 bases. CDR3: CASSLPSYEQYF. As DNA, the CDR3 is TGTGCCAGCAGCTTACCTTCCTACGAGCAGTACTTC.

The DNA of the CDR3 is TGTGCCAGCAGCTTCCGTACAGGGGATGGCTACACCTTC. The encoded protein is CASSFRTGDGYTF. The chain joins TRBV7-9 to TRBJ1-2; 7 bases agree with TRBD1. In germline, CDR1 is SEHNR, CDR2 FQNEAQ (reference sequence). V trimming: 3 bases; J trimming: 6 bases; junction bases outside the gene matches: 4. This CDR3 is built from 13 residues. Variable domain in full (rest from reference TRBV7-9 and TRBJ1-2): DTGVSQNPRHKITKRGQNVTFRCDPISEHNRLYWYRQTLGQGPEFLTYFQNEAQLEKSRLLSDRFSAERPKGSFSTLEIQRTEQGDSAMYLCASSFRTGDGYTFGSGTRLTVV.

The chain carries TRBV2 and TRBJ2-7; the D call may be TRBD1 or TRBD2 (5 bases each). The CDR3 length is 14 residues. V dropped 3 bases and J dropped 0 bases, with 9 bases sitting between them. CDR1 is SNHLY and CDR2 is FYNNEI in the germline V gene. The CDR3 bases are TGTGCCAGCAGTGATGCAGGGAGCTCCTACGAGCAGTACTTC. This translates into CASSDAGSSYEQYF.

The genes are TRBV9 and TRBJ2-7, with TRBD2 matching 7 bases. The V segment lost 4 bases and the J segment 5 bases; nucleotides outside the gene matches: 12. Germline V gene lookup returns CDR1 SGDLS and CDR2 YYNGEE. The CDR3 covers 15 residues. The DNA for the CDR3 is TGTGCCAGCAGCACGTCCGGGACTATGTCTAACGAGCAGTACTTC. Its translation is CASSTSGTMSNEQYF.

The rearrangement joins TRBV4-1 to TRBJ2-3; D is perhaps TRBD2 (6 bases). This CDR3 contains 14 residues. In germline, CDR1 is MGHRA, CDR2 YSYEKL. V was shortened by 10 bases and J by 0 bases, with 14 bases between the two germline ends. The CDR3 DNA sequence: TGCGCCACCCGATTAGCGGTGAGCACAGATACGCAGTATTTT. Protein: CATRLAVSTDTQYF.

The V call is TRBV5-1, the J call TRBJ2-2; D gene unclear. V was cut by 0 bases and J by 1 base, with 4 bases left in between. CDR1 SGHRS and CDR2 YFSETQ come from the germline V gene. The CDR3 is 14 amino acids. CDR3 sequence reads: CASSLEKNTGELFF. CDR3 sequence (DNA): TGCGCCAGCAGCTTGGAGAAGAACACCGGGGAGCTGTTTTTT.

The rearrangement links TRBV20-1 to TRBJ1-2; D is ambiguous. Trimming pared 0 bases from V and 8 bases from J, leaving 4 bases between. The germline CDR1 and CDR2 sequences are DFQATT and SNEGSKA (reference sequence). This CDR3 comprises 10 residues. The CDR3 spells CSARDRGYTF. For the CDR3, the DNA is TGCAGTGCTAGAGATAGAGGCTACACCTTC.

The gene calls are TRBV28 and TRBJ1-1; TRBD1 might be the D (6 bases). The CDR3 runs 12 residues. The germline gives CDR1 MDHEN, CDR2 SYDVKM. The V end lost 4 bases, the J end lost 5 bases, and 8 bases lay between the germline ends. CDR3 bases: TGTGCCAGCAGTTGGGGACAAACTGAAGCTTTCTTT. Protein: CASSWGQTEAFF.

J is TRBJ2-1 and V is TRBV9; TRBD2 agrees at 10 bases. CDR1 and CDR2 from the germline V gene are SGDLS and YYNGEE. The J segment lost 10 bases and the V segment lost 4 bases, leaving 5 bases of the junction unmatched. This CDR3 spans 13 amino acids. The CDR3 reads CASSSGTSVEQFF. Written as DNA, the CDR3 is TGTGCCAGCAGCTCGGGGACTAGCGTCGAGCAGTTCTTC.

The table lists this clone with a count of one. This chain links TRBV7-2 with TRBJ2-3; D is undetermined. The CDR3 has 14 residues. Per the germline V gene, CDR1 is SGHTA and CDR2 is FQGNSA. V gave up 3 bases and J gave up 2 bases, with 9 bases separating them. The CDR3 loop reads CASSFGRITDTQYF. The CDR3 DNA reads TGTGCCAGCAGCTTTGGACGGATCACAGATACGCAGTATTTT.

The chain links TRBV11-2 to TRBJ2-6; D is perhaps TRBD1 (6 bases). V dropped 7 bases and J dropped 2 bases, with 15 bases sitting between them. Germline loops: CDR1 SGHAT, CDR2 FQNNGV. CDR3 length: 16 residues. CDR3 sequence reads: CASNPQGSAGANVLTF. The CDR3 DNA reads as TGTGCCAGCAACCCGCAGGGGTCCGCTGGGGCCAACGTCCTGACTTTC. Based on the CDR3 plus reference TRBV11-2 and TRBJ2-6, the full variable domain is EAGVAQSPRYKIIEKRQSVAFWCNPISGHATLYWYQQILGQGPKLLIQFQNNGVVDDSQLPKDRFSAERLKGVDSTLKIQPAKLEDSAVYLCASNPQGSAGANVLTFGAGSRLTVL.

The J gene is TRBJ2-1, the V gene TRBV9; 16 nucleotides align to TRBD2. The CDR3 runs 15 residues. J gave up 10 bases and V 3 bases, and 4 bases lay outside the gene matches. In germline, CDR1 is SGDLS, CDR2 YYNGEE. The CDR3 bases are TGTGCCAGCAGCGACGGGACTAGCGGGAGGGGAGAGCAGTTCTTC. It specifies CASSDGTSGRGEQFF.